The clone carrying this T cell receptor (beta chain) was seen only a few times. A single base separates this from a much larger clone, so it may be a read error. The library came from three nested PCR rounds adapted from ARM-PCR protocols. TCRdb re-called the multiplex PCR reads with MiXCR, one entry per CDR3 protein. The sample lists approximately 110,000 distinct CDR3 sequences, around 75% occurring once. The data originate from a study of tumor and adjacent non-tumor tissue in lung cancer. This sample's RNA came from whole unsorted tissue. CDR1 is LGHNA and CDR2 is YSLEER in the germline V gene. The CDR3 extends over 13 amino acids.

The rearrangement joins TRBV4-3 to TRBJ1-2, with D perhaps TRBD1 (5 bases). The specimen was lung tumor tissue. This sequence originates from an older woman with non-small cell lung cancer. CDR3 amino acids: CASSQDSARGYAF. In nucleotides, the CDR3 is TGCGCCAGCAGCCAAGATTCAGCCCGGGGCTACGCCTTC.